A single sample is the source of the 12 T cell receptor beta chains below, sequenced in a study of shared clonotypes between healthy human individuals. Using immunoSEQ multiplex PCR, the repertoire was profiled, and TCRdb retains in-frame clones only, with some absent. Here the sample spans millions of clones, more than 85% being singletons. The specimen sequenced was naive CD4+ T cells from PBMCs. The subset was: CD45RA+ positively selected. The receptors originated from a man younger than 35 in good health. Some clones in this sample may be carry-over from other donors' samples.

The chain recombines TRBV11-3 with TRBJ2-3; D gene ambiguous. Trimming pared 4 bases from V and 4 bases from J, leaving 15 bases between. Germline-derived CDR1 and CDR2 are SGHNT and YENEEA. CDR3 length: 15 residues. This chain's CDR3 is CASSSARVGPDTQYF. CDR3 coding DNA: TGTGCCAGCAGCTCGGCCCGTGTTGGCCCAGATACGCAGTATTTT.

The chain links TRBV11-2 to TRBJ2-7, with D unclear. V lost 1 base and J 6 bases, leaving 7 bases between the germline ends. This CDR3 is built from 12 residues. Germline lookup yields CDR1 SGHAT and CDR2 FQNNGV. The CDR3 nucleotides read TGTGCCAGCAGCTTAGTTCTGGGCGAGCAGTACTTC. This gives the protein CASSLVLGEQYF.

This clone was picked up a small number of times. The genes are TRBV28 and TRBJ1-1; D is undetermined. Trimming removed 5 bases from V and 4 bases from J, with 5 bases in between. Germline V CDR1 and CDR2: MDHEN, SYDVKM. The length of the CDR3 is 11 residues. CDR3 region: CASSPITEAFF. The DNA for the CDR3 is TGTGCCAGCAGTCCGATCACTGAAGCTTTCTTT.

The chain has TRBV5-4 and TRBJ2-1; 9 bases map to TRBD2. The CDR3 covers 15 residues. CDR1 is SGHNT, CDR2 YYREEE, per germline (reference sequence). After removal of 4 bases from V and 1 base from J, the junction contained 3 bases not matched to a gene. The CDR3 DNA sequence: TGTGCCAGCAGCCCCGGACTAGCGTCCTACAATGAGCAGTTCTTC. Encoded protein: CASSPGLASYNEQFF.

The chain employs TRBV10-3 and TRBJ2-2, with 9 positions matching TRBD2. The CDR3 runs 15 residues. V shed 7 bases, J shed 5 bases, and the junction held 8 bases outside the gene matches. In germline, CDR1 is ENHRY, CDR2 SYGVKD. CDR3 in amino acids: CAITSGKGQTGELFF. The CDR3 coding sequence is TGTGCCATCACTAGCGGGAAAGGTCAGACCGGGGAGCTGTTTTTT.

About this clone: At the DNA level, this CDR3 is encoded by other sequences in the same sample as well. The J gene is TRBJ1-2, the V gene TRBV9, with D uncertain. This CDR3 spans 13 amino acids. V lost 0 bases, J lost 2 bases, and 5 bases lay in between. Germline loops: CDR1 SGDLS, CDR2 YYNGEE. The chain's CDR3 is CASSVGQNYGYTF. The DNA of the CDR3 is TGTGCCAGCAGCGTAGGGCAAAACTATGGCTACACCTTC.

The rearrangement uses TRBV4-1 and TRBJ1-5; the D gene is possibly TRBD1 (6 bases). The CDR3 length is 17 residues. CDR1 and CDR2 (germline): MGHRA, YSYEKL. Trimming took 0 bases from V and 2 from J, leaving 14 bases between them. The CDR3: CASSQDSTGGGNQPQHF. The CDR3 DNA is TGCGCCAGCAGCCAAGATTCGACAGGAGGCGGCAATCAGCCCCAGCATTTT.

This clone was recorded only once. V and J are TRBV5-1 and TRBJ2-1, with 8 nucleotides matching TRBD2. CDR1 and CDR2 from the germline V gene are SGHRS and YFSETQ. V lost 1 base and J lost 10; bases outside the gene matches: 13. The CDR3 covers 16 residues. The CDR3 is CASSLTSGAQVGEQFF. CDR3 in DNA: TGCGCCAGCAGCTTGACTAGCGGAGCCCAAGTTGGGGAGCAGTTCTTC.

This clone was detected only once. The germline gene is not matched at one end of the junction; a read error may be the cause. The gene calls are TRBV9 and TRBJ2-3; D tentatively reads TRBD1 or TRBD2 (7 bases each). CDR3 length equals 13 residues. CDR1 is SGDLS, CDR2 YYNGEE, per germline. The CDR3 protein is CANQRDSIDTQYF. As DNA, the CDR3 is TGTGCCAACCAGCGGGACAGCATAGATACGCAGTATTTT.

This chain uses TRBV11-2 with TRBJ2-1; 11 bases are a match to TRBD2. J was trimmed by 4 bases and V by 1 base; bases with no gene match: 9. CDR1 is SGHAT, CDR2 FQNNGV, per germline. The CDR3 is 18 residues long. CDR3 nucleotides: TGTGCCAGCAGCTTAGGTAGCGGGAGGGCCTTCGGGTACAATGAGCAGTTCTTC. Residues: CASSLGSGRAFGYNEQFF. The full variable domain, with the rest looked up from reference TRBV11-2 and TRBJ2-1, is EAGVAQSPRYKIIEKRQSVAFWCNPISGHATLYWYQQILGQGPKLLIQFQNNGVVDDSQLPKDRFSAERLKGVDSTLKIQPAKLEDSAVYLCASSLGSGRAFGYNEQFFGPGTRLTVL.

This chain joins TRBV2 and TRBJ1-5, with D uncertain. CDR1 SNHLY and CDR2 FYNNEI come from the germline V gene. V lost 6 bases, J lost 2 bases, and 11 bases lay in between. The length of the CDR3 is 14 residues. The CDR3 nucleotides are TGTGCCAGCAGCAACACGGTCGGCAATCAGCCCCAGCATTTT. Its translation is CASSNTVGNQPQHF.

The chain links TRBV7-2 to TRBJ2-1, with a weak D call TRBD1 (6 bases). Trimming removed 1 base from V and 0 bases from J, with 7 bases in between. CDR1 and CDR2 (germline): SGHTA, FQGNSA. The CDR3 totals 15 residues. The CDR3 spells CASSLDRVSYNEQFF. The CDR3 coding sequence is TGTGCCAGCAGCTTAGACAGGGTCTCCTACAATGAGCAGTTCTTC. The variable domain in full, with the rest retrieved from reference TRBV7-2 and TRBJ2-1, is GAGVSQSPSNKVTEKGKDVELRCDPISGHTALYWYRQSLGQGLEFLIYFQGNSAPDKSGLPSDRFSAERTGGSVSTLTIQRTQQEDSAVYLCASSLDRVSYNEQFFGPGTRLTVL.